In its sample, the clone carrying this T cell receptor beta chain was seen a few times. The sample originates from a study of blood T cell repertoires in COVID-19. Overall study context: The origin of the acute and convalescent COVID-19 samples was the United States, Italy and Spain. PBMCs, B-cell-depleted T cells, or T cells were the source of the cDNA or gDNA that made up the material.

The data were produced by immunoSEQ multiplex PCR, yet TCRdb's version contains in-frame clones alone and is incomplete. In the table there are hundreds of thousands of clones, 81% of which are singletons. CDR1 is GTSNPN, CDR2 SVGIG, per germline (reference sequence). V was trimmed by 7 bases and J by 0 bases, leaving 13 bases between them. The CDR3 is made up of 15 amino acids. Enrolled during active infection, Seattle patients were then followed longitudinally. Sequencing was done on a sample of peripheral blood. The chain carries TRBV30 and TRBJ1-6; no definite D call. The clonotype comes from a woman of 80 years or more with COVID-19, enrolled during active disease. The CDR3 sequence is CALLPVSSYNSPLHF. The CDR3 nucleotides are TGTGCCTTGCTACCGGTGAGCTCCTATAATTCACCCCTCCACTTT.